This entry describes one TCR beta chain. Its antigen remains unknown. V was pared by 4 bases and J by 0 bases, with 10 bases between. Germline V gene data show CDR1 as MNHEY and CDR2 as SVGAGI. This CDR3 is 16 amino acids long. The assay was immunoSEQ multiplex PCR, and TCRdb's table has in-frame clones only and misses some. Among some 30,000 clones listed, 60% to 85% were seen once. This sample stems from a study of T cells in narcolepsy. Study background: Enrolled donors included narcolepsy type 1 or type 2 patients and healthy controls. General study results and limits: Same-patient CSF and blood CD4+ T cell clonotypes included HCRT-specific and TRIB2-specific autoreactive ones. Some memory CD4+ repertoires had no autoreactive clone sequences. Healthy controls reportedly lacked the autoreactive clonotypes serially found in patients' blood.

This receptor was taken from a human donor in good health. The specimen sequenced was memory (CD45RA-) CD4+ T cells from blood. The V gene is TRBV6-5, the J gene TRBJ1-6, with D perhaps matching TRBD1 (5 bases). The CDR3 here is CASSLAGSSYNSPLHF. The DNA of the CDR3 is TGTGCCAGCAGTTTGGCAGGGAGCTCCTATAATTCACCCCTCCACTTT.